These 27 T cell receptor beta chains originate from one sample sequenced in a study of cytomegalovirus exposure and HLA in healthy donors. A multiplex PCR was run with 60 Vbeta primers and 13 Jbeta primers. The repertoire was sequenced with immunoSEQ multiplex PCR; TCRdb's copy has only in-frame clones and lacks some. Its table records 150,000 to 200,000 clones. The specimen sequenced was PBMCs. The receptors shown here come from a woman under 30 in good health and CMV-seropositive.

In DNA, the CDR3 is TGTGCCAGCAGCGTAAGTCAGGGCAGCTACAATGAGCAGTTCTTC. As protein: CASSVSQGSYNEQFF. This chain uses TRBV9 with TRBJ2-1; perhaps TRBD1 as D (5 bases). Trimming took 1 base from V and 3 from J, leaving 11 bases between them. The CDR3 runs to 15 residues. The V gene's germline CDR1 is SGDLS and CDR2 YYNGEE.

The V call is TRBV7-2, the J call TRBJ2-5; D not certain. Trimming stripped 4 bases from V and 5 bases from J, with 8 bases between. The CDR3 consists of 12 residues. Germline-derived CDR1 and CDR2 are SGHTA and FQGNSA. The CDR3 nucleotides read TGTGCCAGCAGCTATAGTCGTGAGACCCAGTACTTC. Protein: CASSYSRETQYF. The variable domain in full, completed from reference TRBV7-2 and TRBJ2-5, reads GAGVSQSPSNKVTEKGKDVELRCDPISGHTALYWYRQSLGQGLEFLIYFQGNSAPDKSGLPSDRFSAERTGGSVSTLTIQRTQQEDSAVYLCASSYSRETQYFGPGTRLLVL.

The rearrangement joins TRBV5-4 to TRBJ1-1; no clear D. Germline lookup yields CDR1 SGHNT and CDR2 YYREEE (reference sequence). With 0 bases removed from V and 1 base from J, the gap between germline ends came to 7 bases. The CDR3 has 14 residues. CDR3 nucleotides: TGTGCCAGCAGCTTGGGGCAGGAGAACACTGAAGCTTTCTTT. It yields the protein CASSLGQENTEAFF.

The chain joins TRBV4-2 to TRBJ2-5; TRBD2 matches at 7 bases. The J call may be in error: the DNA end matches TRBJ2-7 better. This CDR3 is built from 16 residues. The germline V gene encodes CDR1 LGHNA and CDR2 YNFKEQ. CDR3 sequence reads: CASSQGRGSGAYEQYF. The CDR3 region has the DNA TGTGCCAGCAGCCAAGGCCGCGGGAGTGGGGCCTACGAGCAGTACTTC.

The chain carries TRBV11-2 and TRBJ2-1; D perhaps matches TRBD2 (5 bases). Trimming removed 1 base at V and 9 bases at J, with 13 bases between. Germline V gene data show CDR1 as SGHAT and CDR2 as FQNNGV. The CDR3 is 14 residues long. CDR3 residues: CASSLGSSLGEQFF. Written as DNA, the CDR3 is TGTGCCAGCAGCTTAGGTTCTAGCCTCGGTGAGCAGTTCTTC. Filled out from reference TRBV11-2 and TRBJ2-1, the complete variable domain reads EAGVAQSPRYKIIEKRQSVAFWCNPISGHATLYWYQQILGQGPKLLIQFQNNGVVDDSQLPKDRFSAERLKGVDSTLKIQPAKLEDSAVYLCASSLGSSLGEQFFGPGTRLTVL.

The CDR3 nucleotides are TGTGCCACCAGAAGACTAGCAGGTGAACGGACCCAGTACTTC. Translation gives CATRRLAGERTQYF. The chain is built from TRBV6-1 and TRBJ2-5; TRBD2 matches 7 bases. In germline, CDR1 is MNHNS, CDR2 SASEGT. This CDR3 is 14 amino acids long. V dropped 10 bases and J dropped 7; count of bases not matched to a gene: 15.

V usage is TRBV21-1 and J usage is TRBJ2-3; TRBD1 is the table's D call, not checked against the DNA. TRBV21-1 is listed as a pseudogene. The CDR3 runs to 16 residues. The DNA for the CDR3 is TGTGCCAGCAGCAAAGCAGAGGGACAGGGTGTCGATACGCAGTATTTT. Encoded protein: CASSKAEGQGVDTQYF.

J is TRBJ1-2 and V is TRBV29-1; 9 positions match TRBD1. The germline V gene encodes CDR1 SQVTM and CDR2 ANQGSEA. The V segment lost 7 bases and the J segment 5 bases; nucleotides outside the gene matches: 8. The CDR3 covers 13 residues. The CDR3 bases are TGCAGCGCCCCGGGACAGGGAGTTTATGGCTACACCTTC. It yields the protein CSAPGQGVYGYTF.

The chain uses TRBV6-6 and TRBJ1-2; no definite D call. Germline V gene sequence: CDR1 MNHNY, CDR2 SVGAGI (reference sequence). Trimming took off 2 bases at V and 0 bases at J, with 10 bases between the two ends. CDR3 length: 15 amino acids. The CDR3 coding sequence is TGTGCCAGCAGTTACCTTTCTTCCTCTAACTATGGCTACACCTTC. Translated: CASSYLSSSNYGYTF.

Measured by frequency, this clone is medium-sized. The V call is TRBV7-2, the J call TRBJ1-5; D is unresolved. This CDR3 is 13 amino acids long. From germline, CDR1 is SGHTA and CDR2 FQGNSA. V lost 4 bases and J 4 bases, leaving 8 bases between the germline ends. The CDR3 DNA is TGTGCCAGCAGCTCGGGATTAAATCAGCCCCAGCATTTT. Translated, it gives CASSSGLNQPQHF. The entire variable domain, with the rest obtained from reference TRBV7-2 and TRBJ1-5, is as follows: GAGVSQSPSNKVTEKGKDVELRCDPISGHTALYWYRQSLGQGLEFLIYFQGNSAPDKSGLPSDRFSAERTGGSVSTLTIQRTQQEDSAVYLCASSSGLNQPQHFGDGTRLSIL.

The rearrangement uses TRBV12-5 and TRBJ1-3; D may be TRBD1 (6 bases). CDR3 length: 15 amino acids. CDR1 is LGHNT and CDR2 is FRNRAP in the germline V gene. Trimming took 4 bases from V and 4 from J, leaving 14 bases between them. CDR3 protein: CASGSLPDRGNTIYF. The CDR3 coding sequence is TGTGCTAGTGGTTCCCTACCGGACAGAGGAAACACCATATATTTT.

This rearrangement joins TRBV5-6 to TRBJ2-2; 8 bases agree with TRBD2. The trim removed 4 bases at V and 5 bases at J, leaving 13 bases unmatched. CDR3 size: 17 residues. Germline CDR1 and CDR2: SGHDT and YYEEEE. The CDR3 loop is CASSIGHSGGRTGELFF. The CDR3, as DNA: TGTGCCAGCAGCATCGGCCACTCGGGGGGGCGGACCGGGGAGCTGTTTTTT. Filled out from reference TRBV5-6 and TRBJ2-2, the complete variable domain reads DAGVTQSPTHLIKTRGQQVTLRCSPKSGHDTVSWYQQALGQGPQFIFQYYEEEERQRGNFPDRFSGHQFPNYSSELNVNALLLGDSALYLCASSIGHSGGRTGELFFGEGSRLTVL.

The chain employs TRBV15 and TRBJ1-5; 9 bases line up with TRBD1. J was trimmed by 4 bases and V by 0 bases; bases with no gene match: 4. The V gene's germline CDR1 is LNHNV and CDR2 YYDKDF (reference sequence). The CDR3 spans 16 residues. The CDR3 bases are TGTGCCACCAGCAGAGAAAAGACAGGGGGGAATCAGCCCCAGCATTTT. It is translated as CATSREKTGGNQPQHF.

The chain recombines TRBV5-4 with TRBJ2-2; a possible D gene is TRBD2 (7 bases). The CDR3 runs 17 residues. CDR1 and CDR2 (germline): SGHNT, YYREEE (reference sequence). V was trimmed by 3 bases and J by 5 bases, leaving 20 bases between them. Written as DNA, the CDR3 is TGTGCCAGCAGCTCCCTGGAGGGGGGGTCGGGGACCGGGGAGCTGTTTTTT. This encodes CASSSLEGGSGTGELFF.

The J gene is TRBJ2-1, the V gene TRBV14, with TRBD2 identical over 8 bases. The CDR3 contains 17 residues. The J segment lost 4 bases and the V segment lost 0 bases, leaving 8 bases of the junction unmatched. The germline gives CDR1 SGHDN, CDR2 FVKESK. This CDR3 is CASSQDSLAGEYNEQFF. CDR3 sequence (DNA): TGTGCCAGCAGCCAAGACTCTCTAGCGGGCGAATACAATGAGCAGTTCTTC.

The chain combines TRBV7-2 with TRBJ2-5, with D maybe TRBD2 (6 bases). This CDR3 has 14 amino acids. Germline V gene lookup returns CDR1 SGHTA and CDR2 FQGNSA. Trimming took off 7 bases at V and 4 bases at J, with 16 bases between the two ends. For the CDR3, the DNA is TGTGCCAGCACACTTGCGGGGCCAACAGAGACCCAGTACTTC. Its translation: CASTLAGPTETQYF. The full variable domain, with the rest looked up from reference TRBV7-2 and TRBJ2-5, is GAGVSQSPSNKVTEKGKDVELRCDPISGHTALYWYRQSLGQGLEFLIYFQGNSAPDKSGLPSDRFSAERTGGSVSTLTIQRTQQEDSAVYLCASTLAGPTETQYFGPGTRLLVL.

The J gene is TRBJ2-5, the V gene TRBV19; 9 bases fit TRBD2. CDR3 length: 17 amino acids. Germline V gene lookup returns CDR1 LNHDA and CDR2 SQIVND (reference sequence). The V and J ends lost 0 bases and 5 bases, in that order; junction bases with no gene match: 10. The chain's CDR3 is CASSIDLRRGGRETQYF. CDR3 sequence (DNA): TGTGCCAGTAGTATAGATCTTCGGCGGGGGGGACGGGAGACCCAGTACTTC.

V gene TRBV10-3 combines with J gene TRBJ1-4, with TRBD1 as a possible D gene (6 bases). V gave up 2 bases and J gave up 6 bases, with 19 bases separating them. Germline loops: CDR1 ENHRY, CDR2 SYGVKD. This CDR3 spans 17 amino acids. Here the CDR3 DNA reads TGTGCCATCAGTGAGCCAATGGGTAGAGAGGGGGATGAAAAACTGTTTTTT. It encodes CAISEPMGREGDEKLFF.

The V gene is TRBV9, the J gene TRBJ1-6; 7 bases fit TRBD1. CDR3 length: 15 amino acids. Trimming took 2 bases from V and 9 from J; bases not matched to a gene: 8. Germline lookup yields CDR1 SGDLS and CDR2 YYNGEE. The CDR3 region is CASSVGTGEVSPLHF. CDR3 nucleotide sequence: TGTGCCAGCAGCGTCGGCACAGGGGAAGTTTCACCCCTCCACTTT.

The chain joins TRBV14 to TRBJ1-1; no definite D call. CDR3 length: 15 amino acids. CDR1 SGHDN and CDR2 FVKESK come from the germline V gene. V shed 0 bases and J shed 0 bases, with 8 bases lying between them. The DNA of the CDR3 is TGTGCCAGCAGCCAAGAACCAGGTATGAACACTGAAGCTTTCTTT. It is translated as CASSQEPGMNTEAFF.

This rearrangement joins TRBV7-9 to TRBJ2-7, with a tentative D call TRBD2 (5 bases). Germline V gene sequence: CDR1 SEHNR, CDR2 FQNEAQ (reference sequence). Trimming removed 7 bases from V and 0 bases from J, with 10 bases in between. CDR3 length: 13 amino acids. As DNA, the CDR3 is TGTGCCAGCATGACGGCGGGCTCCTACGAGCAGTACTTC. Its translation: CASMTAGSYEQYF.

The rearrangement uses TRBV5-1 and TRBJ2-2; D is undetermined. The CDR3 consists of 16 residues. Trimming shortened V by 0 bases and J by 2 bases, and 11 bases separated the two germline ends. In germline, CDR1 is SGHRS, CDR2 YFSETQ. The CDR3 nucleotides are TGCGCCAGCAGCTTGGGGCTGGGCCCTAACACCGGGGAGCTGTTTTTT. As protein: CASSLGLGPNTGELFF.

This chain connects TRBV9 to TRBJ2-1; the match to TRBD2 covers 13 bases. V gave up 4 bases and J gave up 0 bases; unmatched junction bases: 4. The CDR3 runs to 17 residues. CDR1 and CDR2 from the germline V gene are SGDLS and YYNGEE. The CDR3 coding sequence is TGTGCCAGCAGCCAGGGACTAGCGGGACCCTCCTACAATGAGCAGTTCTTC. This gives the protein CASSQGLAGPSYNEQFF.

This chain uses TRBV5-6 with TRBJ1-2; D is perhaps TRBD1 (6 bases). There are 13 residues in the CDR3. The V end was cut by 3 bases, the J end by 6 bases, with 12 bases between. Germline lookup yields CDR1 SGHDT and CDR2 YYEEEE. CDR3 region: CASSSSQGDGYTF. CDR3 sequence (DNA): TGTGCCAGCAGCTCATCACAGGGAGATGGCTACACCTTC.

The genes are TRBV6-1 and TRBJ1-1; perhaps TRBD1 as D (6 bases). CDR3 length: 17 residues. V lost 4 bases, J lost 8 bases, and 26 bases lay in between. Germline loops: CDR1 MNHNS, CDR2 SASEGT. CDR3 residues: CASSGTPKYPGGTEAFF. In DNA form, the CDR3 reads TGTGCCAGCAGTGGCACCCCGAAGTACCCTGGGGGCACCGAAGCTTTCTTT.

V and J are TRBV6-6 and TRBJ2-3; 7 bases match TRBD2. After removal of 0 bases from V and 1 base from J, the junction contained 4 bases not matched to a gene. CDR1 is MNHNY, CDR2 SVGAGI, per germline (reference sequence). This CDR3 has 16 amino acids. The CDR3 DNA follows: TGTGCCAGCAGTTACTCGCACGCGGGAGGCACAGATACGCAGTATTTT. This encodes CASSYSHAGGTDTQYF.

The chain has TRBV7-2 and TRBJ2-7; TRBD1 aligns across 8 bases. Germline CDR1 reads SGHTA; CDR2 reads FQGNSA. J lost 6 bases, V lost 3 bases, and 7 bases had no gene match. The CDR3 consists of 14 residues. The CDR3 sequence is CASSLTRTGTEQYF. DNA for the CDR3: TGTGCCAGCAGCTTGACTCGGACAGGGACCGAGCAGTACTTC.